This T cell receptor beta chain was profiled in a study of blood T cells in healthy people across ages. Study-level information: When template switching was applied, about one barcoded beta molecule was captured per two T cells.

Donation came from healthy Caucasian individuals in Russia who were aged 6 to 90. Each individual donor underwent a draw of approximately 9.8 milliliters of peripheral blood. Germline CDR1 reads PRHDT; CDR2 reads FYEKMQ (reference sequence). The ends were cut back, 5 bases at V and 4 bases at J, with 11 bases in the middle. The CDR3 runs to 13 residues. This clonotype came up many times. Through a sample-barcoded 5' primer and a J-beta primer mix, a second PCR was run for about 7 to 12 cycles. One entry per CDR3 protein results from TCRdb running MiXCR on the 5' RACE reads. The data hold around 650,000 distinct CDR3 sequences, with around 41% observed a single time.

The clonotype comes from an elderly man in good health. This chain joins TRBV13 and TRBJ1-2, with D tentatively TRBD1 (6 bases). Sequencing used blood. The CDR3 loop reads CASSPGQFYGYTF. In DNA form, the CDR3 reads TGTGCCAGCAGCCCTGGACAGTTCTATGGCTACACCTTC.